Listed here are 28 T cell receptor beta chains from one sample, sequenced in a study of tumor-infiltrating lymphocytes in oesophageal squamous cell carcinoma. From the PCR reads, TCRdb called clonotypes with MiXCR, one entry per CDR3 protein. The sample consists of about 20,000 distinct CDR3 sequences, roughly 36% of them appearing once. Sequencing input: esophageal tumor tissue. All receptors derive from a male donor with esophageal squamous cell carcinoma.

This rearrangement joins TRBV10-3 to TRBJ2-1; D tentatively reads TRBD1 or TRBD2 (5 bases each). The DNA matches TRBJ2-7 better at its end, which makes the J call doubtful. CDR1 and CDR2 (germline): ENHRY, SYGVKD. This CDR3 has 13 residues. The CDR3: CATRLGPAYEQYF. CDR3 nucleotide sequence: TGTGCCACCAGATTGGGACCAGCCTACGAGCAGTACTTC.

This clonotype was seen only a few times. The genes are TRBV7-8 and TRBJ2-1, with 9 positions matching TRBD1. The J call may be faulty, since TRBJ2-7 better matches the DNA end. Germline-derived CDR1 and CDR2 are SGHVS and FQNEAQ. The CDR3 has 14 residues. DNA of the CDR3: TGTGCCAGCAGCAACAGACAGGGGGCCTACGAGCAGTACTTC. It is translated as CASSNRQGAYEQYF.

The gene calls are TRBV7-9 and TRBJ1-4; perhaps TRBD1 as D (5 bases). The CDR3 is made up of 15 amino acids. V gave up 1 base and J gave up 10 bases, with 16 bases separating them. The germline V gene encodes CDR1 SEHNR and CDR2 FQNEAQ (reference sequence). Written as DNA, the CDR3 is TGTGCCAGCAGCTTAGTCGGGACCGAAGCCGGAAAACTGTTTTTT. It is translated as CASSLVGTEAGKLFF.

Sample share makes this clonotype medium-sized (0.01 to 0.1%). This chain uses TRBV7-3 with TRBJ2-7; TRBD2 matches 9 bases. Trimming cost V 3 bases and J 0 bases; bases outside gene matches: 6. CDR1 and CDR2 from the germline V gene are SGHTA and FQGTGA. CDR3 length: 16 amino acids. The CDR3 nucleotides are TGTGCCAGCAGCTTGCGGGGAGCGGGGGGCTCCTACGAGCAGTACTTC. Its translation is CASSLRGAGGSYEQYF.

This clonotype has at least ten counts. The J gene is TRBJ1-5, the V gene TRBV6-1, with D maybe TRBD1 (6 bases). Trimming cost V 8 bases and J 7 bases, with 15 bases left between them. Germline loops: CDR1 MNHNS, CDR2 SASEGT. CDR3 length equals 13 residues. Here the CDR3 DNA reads TGTGCCAGCCAACAGGGCCCACGGCAGCCCCAGCATTTT. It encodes CASQQGPRQPQHF.

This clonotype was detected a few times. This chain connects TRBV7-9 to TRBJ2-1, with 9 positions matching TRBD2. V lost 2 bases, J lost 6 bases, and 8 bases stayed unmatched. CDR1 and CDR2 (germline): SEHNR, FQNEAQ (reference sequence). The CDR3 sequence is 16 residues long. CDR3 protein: CASSLFSLAGINEQFF. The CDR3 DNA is TGTGCCAGCAGCTTATTTTCGCTAGCGGGAATCAATGAGCAGTTCTTC.

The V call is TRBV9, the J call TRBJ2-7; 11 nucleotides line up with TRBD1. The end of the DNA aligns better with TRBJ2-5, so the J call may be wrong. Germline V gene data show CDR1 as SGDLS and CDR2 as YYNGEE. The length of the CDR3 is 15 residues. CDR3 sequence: CASSARTGGLETQYF. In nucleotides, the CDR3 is TGTGCCAGCAGCGCCCGGACAGGGGGCTTGGAGACCCAGTACTTC.

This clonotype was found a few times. CDR3 in amino acids: CASSRGQGQYF. DNA for the CDR3: TGTGCCAGCTCCCGGGGCCAGGGGCAGTACTTC. This rearrangement joins TRBV2 to TRBJ2-7; D possibly matches TRBD1 or TRBD2 (5 bases each). The CDR3 has 11 amino acids. Germline values: CDR1 SNHLY, CDR2 FYNNEI. V was trimmed by 8 bases and J by 9 bases, leaving 14 bases between them.

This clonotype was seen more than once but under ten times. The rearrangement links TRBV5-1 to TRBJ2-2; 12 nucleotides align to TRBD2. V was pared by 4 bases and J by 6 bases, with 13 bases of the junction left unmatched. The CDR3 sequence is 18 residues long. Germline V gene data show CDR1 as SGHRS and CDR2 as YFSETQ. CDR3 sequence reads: CASSLQPSGGAGAGELFF. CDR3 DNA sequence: TGCGCCAGCAGCCTGCAGCCTAGCGGGGGGGCCGGCGCCGGGGAGCTGTTTTTT. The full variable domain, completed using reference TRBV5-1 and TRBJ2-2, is KAGVTQTPRYLIKTRGQQVTLSCSPISGHRSVSWYQQTPGQGLQFLFEYFSETQRNKGNFPGRFSGRQFSNSRSEMNVSTLELGDSALYLCASSLQPSGGAGAGELFFGEGSRLTVL.

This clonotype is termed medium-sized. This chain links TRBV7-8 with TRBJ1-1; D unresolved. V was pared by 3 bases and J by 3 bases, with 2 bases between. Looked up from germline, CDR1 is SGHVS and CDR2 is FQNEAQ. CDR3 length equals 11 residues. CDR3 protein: CASSFDTEAFF. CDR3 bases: TGTGCCAGCAGCTTCGACACTGAAGCTTTCTTT.

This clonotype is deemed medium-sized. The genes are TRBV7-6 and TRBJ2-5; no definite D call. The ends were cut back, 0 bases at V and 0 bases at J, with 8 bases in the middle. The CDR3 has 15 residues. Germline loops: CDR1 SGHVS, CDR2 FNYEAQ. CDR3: CASSLARGYQETQYF. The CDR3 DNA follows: TGTGCCAGCAGCTTAGCGCGTGGGTACCAAGAGACCCAGTACTTC.

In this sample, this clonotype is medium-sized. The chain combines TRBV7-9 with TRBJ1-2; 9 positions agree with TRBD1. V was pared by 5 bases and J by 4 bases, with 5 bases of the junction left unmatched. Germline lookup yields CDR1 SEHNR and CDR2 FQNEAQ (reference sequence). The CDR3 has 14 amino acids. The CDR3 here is CASSPTGGVYGYTF. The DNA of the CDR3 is TGTGCCAGCAGCCCTACAGGGGGCGTCTATGGCTACACCTTC.

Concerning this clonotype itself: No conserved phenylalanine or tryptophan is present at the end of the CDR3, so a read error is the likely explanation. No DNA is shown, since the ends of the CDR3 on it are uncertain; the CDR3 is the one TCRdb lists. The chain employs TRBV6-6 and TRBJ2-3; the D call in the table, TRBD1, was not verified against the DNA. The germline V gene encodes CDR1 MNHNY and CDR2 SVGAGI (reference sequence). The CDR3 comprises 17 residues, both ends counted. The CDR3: CASSYRGRGISPLHFGN.

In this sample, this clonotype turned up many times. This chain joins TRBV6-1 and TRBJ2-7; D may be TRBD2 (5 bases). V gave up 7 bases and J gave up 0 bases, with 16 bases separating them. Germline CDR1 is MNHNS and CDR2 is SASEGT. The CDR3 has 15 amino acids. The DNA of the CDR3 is TGTGCCAGCACCCGCCTGGGGAGTCCCTCCTACGAGCAGTACTTC. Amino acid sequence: CASTRLGSPSYEQYF.

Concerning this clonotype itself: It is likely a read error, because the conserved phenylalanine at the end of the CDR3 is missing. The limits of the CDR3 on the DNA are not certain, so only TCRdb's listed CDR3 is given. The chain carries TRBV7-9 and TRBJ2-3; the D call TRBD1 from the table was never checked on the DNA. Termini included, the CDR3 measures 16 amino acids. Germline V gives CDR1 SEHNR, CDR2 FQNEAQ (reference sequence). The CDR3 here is CASSLDGTVYGYTFVR.

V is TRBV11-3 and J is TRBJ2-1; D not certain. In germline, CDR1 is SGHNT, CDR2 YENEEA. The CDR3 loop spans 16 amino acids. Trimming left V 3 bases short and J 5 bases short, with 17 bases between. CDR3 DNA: TGTGCCAGCAGCTTGCGCGTCGGGTTACGGCACAATGAGCAGTTCTTC. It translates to CASSLRVGLRHNEQFF. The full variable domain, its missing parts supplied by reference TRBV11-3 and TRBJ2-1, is EAGVVQSPRYKIIEKKQPVAFWCNPISGHNTLYWYLQNLGQGPELLIRYENEEAVDDSQLPKDRFSAERLKGVDSTLKIQPAELGDSAVYLCASSLRVGLRHNEQFFGPGTRLTVL.

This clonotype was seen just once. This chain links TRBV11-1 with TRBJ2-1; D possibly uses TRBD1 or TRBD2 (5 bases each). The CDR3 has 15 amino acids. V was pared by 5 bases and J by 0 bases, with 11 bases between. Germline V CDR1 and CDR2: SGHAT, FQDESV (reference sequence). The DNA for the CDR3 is TGTGCCAGCAGCCCGAGAGGGGACTCCTACAATGAGCAGTTCTTC. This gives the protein CASSPRGDSYNEQFF.

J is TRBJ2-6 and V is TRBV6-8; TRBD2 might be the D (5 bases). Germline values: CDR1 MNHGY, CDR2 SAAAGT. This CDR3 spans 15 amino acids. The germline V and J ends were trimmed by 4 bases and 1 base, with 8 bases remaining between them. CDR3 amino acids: CASSFRGSGANVLTF. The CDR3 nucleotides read TGTGCCAGCAGTTTCCGGGGTTCTGGGGCCAACGTCCTGACTTTC.

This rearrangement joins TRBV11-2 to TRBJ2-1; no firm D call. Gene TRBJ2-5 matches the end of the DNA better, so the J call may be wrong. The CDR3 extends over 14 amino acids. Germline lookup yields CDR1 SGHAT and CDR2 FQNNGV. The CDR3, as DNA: TGTGCCAGCAGCTTAGGAATAGGACAAGAGACCCAGTACTTC. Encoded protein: CASSLGIGQETQYF.

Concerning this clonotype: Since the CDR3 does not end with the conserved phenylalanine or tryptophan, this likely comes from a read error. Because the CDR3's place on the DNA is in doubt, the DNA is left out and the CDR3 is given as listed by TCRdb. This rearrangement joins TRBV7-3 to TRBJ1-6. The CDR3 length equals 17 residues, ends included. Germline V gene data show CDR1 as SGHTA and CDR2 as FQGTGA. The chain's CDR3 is CASGLMASGRETQYFGA.

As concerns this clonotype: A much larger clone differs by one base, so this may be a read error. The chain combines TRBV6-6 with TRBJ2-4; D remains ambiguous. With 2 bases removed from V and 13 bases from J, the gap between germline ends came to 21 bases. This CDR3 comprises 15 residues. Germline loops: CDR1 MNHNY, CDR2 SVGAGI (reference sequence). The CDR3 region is CASSYQIGLNNEQYF. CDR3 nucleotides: TGTGCCAGCAGTTACCAAATTGGCCTAAACAATGAGCAGTACTTC.

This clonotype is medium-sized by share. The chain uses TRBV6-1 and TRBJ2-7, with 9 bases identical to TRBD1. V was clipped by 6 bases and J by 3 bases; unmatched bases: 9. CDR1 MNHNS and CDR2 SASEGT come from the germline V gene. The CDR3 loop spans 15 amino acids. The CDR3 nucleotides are TGTGCCAGCAGAACCGGGACAGGGTCGAACTACGAGCAGTACTTC. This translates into CASRTGTGSNYEQYF.

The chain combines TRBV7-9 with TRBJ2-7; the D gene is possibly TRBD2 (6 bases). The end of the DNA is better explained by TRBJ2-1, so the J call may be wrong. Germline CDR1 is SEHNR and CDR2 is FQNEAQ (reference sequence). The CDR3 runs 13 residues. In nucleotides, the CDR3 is TGTGCCAGCACCTTGGACGGGGAGGACGAGCAGTTCTTC. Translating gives CASTLDGEDEQFF.

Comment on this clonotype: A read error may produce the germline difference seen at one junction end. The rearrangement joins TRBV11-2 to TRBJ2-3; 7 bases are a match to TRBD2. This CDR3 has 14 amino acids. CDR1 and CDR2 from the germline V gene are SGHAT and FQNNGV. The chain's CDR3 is CASSIERASGTQYF. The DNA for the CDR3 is TGTGCCAGCAGCATAGAGAGGGCTAGCGGTACGCAGTATTTT.

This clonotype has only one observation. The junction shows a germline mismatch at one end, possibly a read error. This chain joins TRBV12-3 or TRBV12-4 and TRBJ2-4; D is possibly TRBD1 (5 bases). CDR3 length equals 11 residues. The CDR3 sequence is CASSLLDTPFF. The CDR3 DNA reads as TGTGCCAGCAGTTTATTGGACACCCCGTTCTTC.

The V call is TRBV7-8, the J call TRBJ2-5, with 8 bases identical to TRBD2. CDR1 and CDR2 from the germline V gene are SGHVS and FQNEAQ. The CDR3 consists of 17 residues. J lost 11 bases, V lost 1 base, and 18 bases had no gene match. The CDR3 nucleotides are TGTGCCAGCAGCTTAGTGGTCGCGGGAGGTGGGTACAATGAGCAGTACTTC. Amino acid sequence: CASSLVVAGGGYNEQYF.

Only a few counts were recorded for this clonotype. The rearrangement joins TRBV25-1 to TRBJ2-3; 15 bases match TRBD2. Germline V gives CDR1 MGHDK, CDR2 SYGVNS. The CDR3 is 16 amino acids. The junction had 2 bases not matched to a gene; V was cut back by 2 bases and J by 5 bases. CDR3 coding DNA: TGTGCCAGCAGTGAAGGACTAGCGGGAGGGGGAGATACGCAGTATTTT. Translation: CASSEGLAGGGDTQYF.

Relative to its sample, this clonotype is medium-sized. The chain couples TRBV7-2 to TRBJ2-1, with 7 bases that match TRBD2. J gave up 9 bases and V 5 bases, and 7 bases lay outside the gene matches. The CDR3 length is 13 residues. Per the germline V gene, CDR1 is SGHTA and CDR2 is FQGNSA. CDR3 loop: CASSLGLVGEQFF. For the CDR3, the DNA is TGTGCCAGCAGCCTAGGACTAGTCGGTGAGCAGTTCTTC.